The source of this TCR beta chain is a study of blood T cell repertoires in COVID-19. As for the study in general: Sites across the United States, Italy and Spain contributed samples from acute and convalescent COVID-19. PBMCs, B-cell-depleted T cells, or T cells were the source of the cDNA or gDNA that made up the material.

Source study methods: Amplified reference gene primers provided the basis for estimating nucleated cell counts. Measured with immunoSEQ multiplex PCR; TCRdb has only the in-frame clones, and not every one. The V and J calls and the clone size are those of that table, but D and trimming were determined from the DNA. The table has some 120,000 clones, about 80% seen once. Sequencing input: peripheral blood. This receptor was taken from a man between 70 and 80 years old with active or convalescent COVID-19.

This chain's CDR3 is CASSLGGSSWWGYTF. For the CDR3, the DNA is TGTGCCAGCAGCTTAGGGGGCTCGTCTTGGTGGGGCTACACCTTC. This chain uses TRBV11-2 with TRBJ1-2; D possibly corresponds to TRBD1 (5 bases). With 1 base removed from V and 8 bases from J, the gap between germline ends came to 17 bases. From germline, CDR1 is SGHAT and CDR2 FQNNGV. This CDR3 spans 15 amino acids.